A selection of T cell receptor beta chains follows, all from one sample in a study of blood T cell repertoires in COVID-19. Clones were read by immunoSEQ multiplex PCR, and TCRdb kept only the in-frame ones, dropping some. The table lists more than 100,000 clones, 82% of them singletons. What was sequenced was peripheral blood. Every receptor here comes from a woman between 65 and 79 years old with acute or convalescent COVID-19. CDR3s include the opening cysteine and the closing phenylalanine or tryptophan. Fields, in order: D gene, J gene, clone size, V gene, CDR3 protein. D genes are given only for firm matches. Rows may omit the clone size; those that give it use once, few, many or a size class.

TRBD2 TRBJ2-2 once TRBV5-4 CASGAAGGTGELFF
NA TRBJ1-5 few TRBV19 CASSIRGSSSNGNQPQHF
TRBD2 TRBJ2-1 NA TRBV24-1 CATSDLTSGGFNEQFF
NA TRBJ2-2 NA TRBV5-1 CASLSGGGTGELFF
NA TRBJ2-2 once TRBV2 CASSEQGNTGELFF
NA TRBJ2-3 NA TRBV5-1 CASSAEADTQYF
NA TRBJ1-3 NA TRBV5-1 CASSLGSTGTGNTIYF
NA TRBJ1-2 NA TRBV6-6 CASGSRGGPNYGYTF
NA TRBJ2-1 NA TRBV5-1 CASSPKGREWKYNEQFF
TRBD2 TRBJ2-7 NA TRBV30 CAWSTGLAGTYEQYF
NA TRBJ2-1 NA TRBV11-1 CASSLAQSGAYNEQFF
NA TRBJ1-1 NA TRBV19 CASSDTGNTEAFF
NA TRBJ1-1 NA TRBV21-1 CASSKDGCGQGLEAFF
NA TRBJ1-4 NA TRBV7-9 CASSSGQSLGEKLFF
TRBD1 TRBJ2-2 NA TRBV3-1/TRBV3-2 CASSLKGTGGLFF
TRBD1 TRBJ1-2 NA TRBV6-1 CASTPQGVQNYGYTF
NA TRBJ1-5 NA TRBV5-4 CASSFQGEFNQPQHF
TRBD1 TRBJ1-2 NA TRBV7-9 CASSAGAGQGRGYTF
TRBD2 TRBJ2-3 NA TRBV7-2 CASSLAASGGPRVTQYF
TRBD1 TRBJ2-7 NA TRBV10-3 CAAHGQGDYEQYF
NA TRBJ1-5 NA TRBV5-5 CATPWDTYSNQPQHF
NA TRBJ1-1 NA TRBV10-3 CAIRTELNTEAFF
NA TRBJ1-3 NA TRBV2 CASTPTGGNTIYF
TRBD2 TRBJ2-3 NA TRBV11-3 CASSLVAGRTDTQYF
TRBD1 TRBJ1-2 once TRBV6-6 CASTRTGVGYTF
NA TRBJ1-1 NA TRBV19 CATGGRFYAFF
NA TRBJ2-2 NA TRBV7-2 CASSLEDSVGRGAVF
TRBD1 TRBJ2-1 NA TRBV27 CASSRRTGNNEQFF
NA TRBJ2-3 NA TRBV5-8 CASSLAGGDTDTQYF
TRBD2 TRBJ2-5 NA TRBV4-2 CASSQQGTSGQETQYF
NA TRBJ2-1 many TRBV27 CASSSDYYSYNEQFF
NA TRBJ1-2 NA TRBV6-5 CASKQQSKGVYTF
TRBD2 TRBJ2-3 NA TRBV4-2 CASSQQAGGADTQYF
NA TRBJ1-3 NA TRBV30 CAWSREPGGNTIYF
TRBD1 TRBJ1-6 NA TRBV7-9 CASRTGNYNSPLHF
TRBD1 TRBJ1-4 NA TRBV11-3 CASSLGQGREGEKLFF
TRBD2 TRBJ2-5 few TRBV7-2 CASSFFSGGGRETQYF
TRBD1 TRBJ1-1 NA TRBV19 CASSILAGGVGTEAFF
TRBD1 TRBJ2-2 NA TRBV30 CAWRTAGGNTGELFF